This passage covers 21 T cell receptor beta chains from one sample sequenced in a study of blood T cell repertoires in COVID-19. The protocol was immunoSEQ multiplex PCR, while the TCRdb copy is restricted to in-frame clones and leaves out a portion. The sample has 60,000 or so clones; over 70% are singletons. Sequencing was done on a sample of peripheral blood. Every receptor here comes from a man aged 25 to 40 with COVID-19, enrolled during active disease.

This chain joins TRBV6-5 and TRBJ1-1; unclear D gene. Germline-derived CDR1 and CDR2 are MNHEY and SVGAGI. The V and J ends lost 2 bases and 8 bases respectively, with 9 bases between them. CDR3 size: 12 residues. The CDR3 sequence: CASSYRLGEAFF. DNA of the CDR3: TGTGCCAGCAGTTACCGCCTGGGCGAAGCTTTCTTT.

The chain recombines TRBV15 with TRBJ1-1; 9 nucleotides agree with TRBD1. Germline-derived CDR1 and CDR2 are LNHNV and YYDKDF (reference sequence). J gave up 8 bases and V 0 bases, and 10 bases lay outside the gene matches. The CDR3 runs to 16 residues. CDR3 nucleotides: TGTGCCACCAGCAGAGAAGCAAGGACAGGGGCCTTGGAAGCTTTCTTT. Residues: CATSREARTGALEAFF. The variable domain in full, with the rest retrieved from reference TRBV15 and TRBJ1-1, is DAMVIQNPRYQVTQFGKPVTLSCSQTLNHNVMYWYQQKSSQAPKLLFHYYDKDFNNEADTPDNFQSRRPNTSFCFLDIRSPGLGDTAMYLCATSREARTGALEAFFGQGTRLTVV.

The chain combines TRBV4-1 with TRBJ1-2; perhaps TRBD1 as D (5 bases). The CDR3 contains 14 residues. Trimming cost V 0 bases and J 7 bases, with 12 bases left between them. Germline assignment: CDR1 MGHRA and CDR2 YSYEKL. The CDR3 protein is CASSQEAQGVGYTF. For the CDR3, the DNA is TGCGCCAGCAGCCAAGAGGCGCAGGGCGTTGGCTACACCTTC.

V gene TRBV18 combines with J gene TRBJ2-5, with TRBD2 identical over 8 bases. Germline lookup yields CDR1 KGHSH and CDR2 LQKENI. Trimming removed 8 bases from V and 4 bases from J; junction bases left unmatched: 9. The CDR3 has 14 residues. CDR3 in DNA: TGTGCCAGCCGCACGGGCGCGGGAGGAGAGACCCAGTACTTC. Residues: CASRTGAGGETQYF.

The chain has TRBV28 and TRBJ1-2; TRBD1 matches at 9 bases. The CDR3 is 19 residues long. Germline V lookup: CDR1 MDHEN, CDR2 SYDVKM. The V and J ends lost 7 bases and 4 bases, in that order; junction bases with no gene match: 22. CDR3 in amino acids: CASNPGKVHRGPEFYGYTF. CDR3 nucleotides: TGTGCCAGCAATCCCGGAAAGGTGCACAGGGGGCCGGAGTTCTATGGCTACACCTTC.

The chain combines TRBV4-3 with TRBJ2-3; 9 bases map to TRBD2. The CDR3 contains 17 residues. CDR1 LGHNA and CDR2 YSLEER come from the germline V gene. The trim removed 0 bases at V and 6 bases at J, leaving 10 bases unmatched. The DNA for the CDR3 is TGCGCCAGCAGCCAAGATCTGAGAAGCGGGAGGATTGATACGCAGTATTTT. Translated, it gives CASSQDLRSGRIDTQYF.

V is TRBV28 and J is TRBJ1-1; D gene ambiguous. Trimming cost V 4 bases and J 1 base, with 16 bases left between them. Germline CDR1 reads MDHEN; CDR2 reads SYDVKM. The CDR3 length is 16 residues. Here the CDR3 reads CASSSPAADQNTEAFF. The CDR3 DNA is TGTGCCAGCAGTTCCCCGGCAGCGGATCAGAACACTGAAGCTTTCTTT.

The V gene is TRBV9, the J gene TRBJ1-1; no clear D gene. The CDR3 is made up of 14 amino acids. Germline V lookup: CDR1 SGDLS, CDR2 YYNGEE. The V end was cut by 4 bases, the J end by 1 base, with 11 bases between. The CDR3 sequence is CASSPTSRNTEAFF. CDR3 nucleotides: TGTGCCAGCAGCCCTACGTCCCGGAACACTGAAGCTTTCTTT.

This clone has more than one count but fewer than ten. The rearrangement joins TRBV4-2 to TRBJ1-2, with a weak D call TRBD1 (5 bases). V dropped 1 base and J dropped 4 bases, with 13 bases sitting between them. Germline CDR1 reads LGHNA; CDR2 reads YNFKEQ. The CDR3 is 15 residues long. CDR3 sequence: CASSQGVGRGYGYTF. For the CDR3, the DNA is TGTGCCAGCAGCCAAGGTGTGGGGCGCGGCTATGGCTACACCTTC.

The rearrangement uses TRBV7-9 and TRBJ1-1; D is unresolved. There are 12 residues in the CDR3. Germline V gives CDR1 SEHNR, CDR2 FQNEAQ (reference sequence). The germline V and J ends were trimmed by 8 bases and 6 bases, with 13 bases remaining between them. The CDR3: CASGEIGAEAFF. DNA of the CDR3: TGTGCCAGCGGCGAAATCGGGGCTGAAGCTTTCTTT.

The chain carries TRBV4-1 and TRBJ2-5; the D gene is possibly TRBD1 (6 bases). This CDR3 has 15 residues. Germline assignment: CDR1 MGHRA and CDR2 YSYEKL. Trimming shortened V by 0 bases and J by 3 bases, and 11 bases separated the two germline ends. CDR3 in DNA: TGCGCCAGCAGCCAAGATGGACACAGGGAAGAGACCCAGTACTTC. Its translation: CASSQDGHREETQYF.

The V and J genes are TRBV7-6 and TRBJ1-2; TRBD1 aligns across 9 bases. The CDR3 runs 16 residues. Trimming at V came to 5 bases and at J to 5 bases, leaving 12 bases not matched to a gene. The V gene's germline CDR1 is SGHVS and CDR2 FNYEAQ. The CDR3 region has the DNA TGTGCCAGCAGCCCACAGACCGGGACAGGGATTTATGGCTACACCTTC. The encoded protein is CASSPQTGTGIYGYTF.

The chain recombines TRBV5-6 with TRBJ2-4; no firm D call. V shed 0 bases and J shed 4 bases, with 5 bases lying between them. Germline V gene lookup returns CDR1 SGHDT and CDR2 YYEEEE. CDR3 length: 13 residues. The CDR3 DNA reads as TGTGCCAGCAGCTTGGTCAGAAAAAACATTCAGTACTTC. It specifies CASSLVRKNIQYF.

This chain joins TRBV2 and TRBJ1-2; 7 bases agree with TRBD1. With V trimmed by 8 bases and J by 2 bases, 5 bases remained unmatched. The CDR3 extends over 13 amino acids. Germline V gives CDR1 SNHLY, CDR2 FYNNEI. CDR3 loop: CASVRDSNYGYTF. CDR3 nucleotides: TGTGCCAGCGTACGGGACAGCAACTATGGCTACACCTTC. Full variable domain (outside the CDR3, taken from reference TRBV2 and TRBJ1-2): EPEVTQTPSHQVTQMGQEVILRCVPISNHLYFYWYRQILGQKVEFLVSFYNNEISEKSEIFDDQFSVERPDGSNFTLKIRSTKLEDSAMYFCASVRDSNYGYTFGSGTRLTVV.

The V call is TRBV12-3 or TRBV12-4, the J call TRBJ1-2; 11 bases agree with TRBD1. The CDR3 covers 13 residues. Trimming took 4 bases from V and 8 from J; bases not matched to a gene: 3. CDR3 sequence reads: CASSWDRGGGYTF. CDR3 coding DNA: TGTGCCAGCAGTTGGGACAGGGGGGGAGGCTACACCTTC.

The CDR3 reads CASSSTTDTQYF. In DNA form, the CDR3 reads TGTGCCAGCAGCTCTACCACAGATACGCAGTATTTT. The chain uses TRBV28 and TRBJ2-3; D remains unclear. The CDR3 is made up of 12 amino acids. Germline V CDR1 and CDR2: MDHEN, SYDVKM. V was cut by 6 bases and J by 2 bases, with 6 bases left in between.

The chain couples TRBV19 to TRBJ1-1, with D perhaps matching TRBD1 (5 bases). V was clipped by 10 bases and J by 3 bases, with 15 bases between them. This CDR3 comprises 13 residues. CDR1 LNHDA and CDR2 SQIVND come from the germline V gene (reference sequence). CDR3 sequence: CATSRDSYTEAFF. The DNA of the CDR3 is TGTGCCACATCCCGGGACTCTTACACTGAAGCTTTCTTT. The full variable domain, rest sourced from reference TRBV19 and TRBJ1-1, is DGGITQSPKYLFRKEGQNVTLSCEQNLNHDAMYWYRQDPGQGLRLIYYSQIVNDFQKGDIAEGYSVSREKKESFPLTVTSAQKNPTAFYLCATSRDSYTEAFFGQGTRLTVV.

This rearrangement joins TRBV18 to TRBJ2-5; 9 positions agree with TRBD1. The V gene end was trimmed by 6 bases and the J gene end by 2 bases; junction bases not matched to a gene: 10. The CDR3 runs to 16 residues. Germline CDR1 KGHSH, CDR2 LQKENI. The chain's CDR3 is CASSPLPGQGQETQYF. The CDR3 DNA sequence: TGTGCCAGCTCCCCTCTACCGGGACAGGGTCAAGAGACCCAGTACTTC.

The rearrangement links TRBV24-1 to TRBJ2-3; 8 nucleotides align to TRBD2. Per the germline V gene, CDR1 is KGHDR and CDR2 is SFDVKD. The length of the CDR3 is 17 residues. Trimming cost V 3 bases and J 2 bases; bases outside gene matches: 9. This chain's CDR3 is CATSDGRAGVVTDTQYF. Written as DNA, the CDR3 is TGTGCCACCAGTGATGGACGAGCGGGAGTTGTCACAGATACGCAGTATTTT.

The rearrangement joins TRBV27 to TRBJ2-1; D not resolved. Deletions cut 4 bases from V and 4 bases from J, with 8 bases between. The CDR3 is 13 amino acids. The V gene's germline CDR1 is MNHEY and CDR2 SMNVEV (reference sequence). The CDR3 bases are TGTGCCAGCAGTTCTTACAAGTACAATGAGCAGTTCTTC. Its protein is CASSSYKYNEQFF.

The chain carries TRBV5-6 and TRBJ2-2; TRBD2 might be the D (6 bases). Trimming took 7 bases from V and 7 from J, leaving 14 bases between them. In germline, CDR1 is SGHDT, CDR2 YYEEEE. The CDR3 has 13 residues. CDR3 loop: CASRGLTYGELFF. CDR3 in DNA: TGTGCCAGCCGCGGACTAACTTACGGGGAGCTGTTTTTT.